This T cell receptor (beta chain) was sequenced in a study of beta chain features in type 1 diabetes. This CDR3 has 14 amino acids. V shed 4 bases, J shed 3 bases, and the junction held 4 bases outside the gene matches. Germline assignment: CDR1 SNHLY and CDR2 FYNNEI. The study reverse transcribed the entire isolated RNA, so it sequenced expressed TCRB transcripts. Naive, central memory and regulatory T cell samples averaged roughly 3.7 million reads. The assay was immunoSEQ multiplex PCR, and TCRdb's table has in-frame clones only and misses some. The top ten hold roughly 0.12% of the sample, which has around 710,000 clones, roughly an eighth seen once. Worth noting for this clone: Its specificity is unknown.

Study-wide points: Equally in patients and controls, PCR might preferentially amplify shorter templates. A moderate, significant TCRB CDR3 shortening appeared in type 1 diabetes across four CD4+ subsets.

Material for sequencing was naive CD4+ T cells from blood. V is TRBV2 and J is TRBJ1-1, with 8 bases identical to TRBD1. The origin of this receptor is a man aged 25-45 years with type 1 diabetes. The CDR3 is CASSAGQGDTEAFF. CDR3 sequence (DNA): TGTGCCAGCAGTGCCGGACAGGGTGACACTGAAGCTTTCTTT.